The sequence of this T cell receptor (beta chain) was determined in a study of blood T cell repertoires in COVID-19. As processed by the authors: It was from reference gene primer amplification that nucleated cell counts were estimated. Sequencing was performed with immunoSEQ multiplex PCR; in TCRdb, only in-frame clones are kept and a portion is missing. V, J and clone size reflect that table, while D and trimming were determined from the DNA. The data hold about 81,000 clones, with approximately 71% observed a single time. Trimming removed 5 bases from V and 5 bases from J; junction bases left unmatched: 13. The germline V gene encodes CDR1 LNHDA and CDR2 SQIVND (reference sequence). The length of the CDR3 is 16 residues.

This sequence was found in a woman in her fifties or sixties with acute or convalescent COVID-19. The specimen sequenced was peripheral blood. The V gene is TRBV19, the J gene TRBJ2-7; 9 bases map to TRBD1. CDR3 nucleotides: TGTGCCAGTAGTCTAAGCCGGGACAGGGTTCCCCACGAGCAGTACTTC. Translation gives CASSLSRDRVPHEQYF.